The 16 T cell receptor beta chains presented below share a single source sample, sequenced in a study of shared clonotypes between healthy human individuals. Here immunoSEQ multiplex PCR was the method, and the copy in TCRdb shows in-frame clones only, minus some. Among about 1 million clones, around 76% were seen once, and the ten largest hold approximately 1.3%. The sample taken for sequencing was memory CD4+ T cells sorted from blood. Subset specified: CD45RA-negative fraction. The receptor set was obtained from a man aged 18 to 30 in good health.

The chain is built from TRBV7-9 and TRBJ1-2; TRBD1 might be the D (5 bases). Germline lookup yields CDR1 SEHNR and CDR2 FQNEAQ (reference sequence). The CDR3 spans 12 residues. The germline V and J ends were trimmed by 8 bases and 4 bases, with 11 bases remaining between them. As DNA, the CDR3 is TGTGCCAGCGAGGGGCAGAGCTATGGCTACACCTTC. As protein: CASEGQSYGYTF.

The chain recombines TRBV19 with TRBJ1-5, with D perhaps matching TRBD1 (5 bases). Trimming stripped 5 bases from V and 1 base from J, with 12 bases between. The V gene's germline CDR1 is LNHDA and CDR2 SQIVND (reference sequence). The CDR3 runs to 15 residues. CDR3 in DNA: TGTGCCAGTAGTCCCGGACACTTCAGCAATCAGCCCCAGCATTTT. Protein sequence: CASSPGHFSNQPQHF. Using reference TRBV19 and TRBJ1-5 for the parts outside the CDR3, the full variable domain is DGGITQSPKYLFRKEGQNVTLSCEQNLNHDAMYWYRQDPGQGLRLIYYSQIVNDFQKGDIAEGYSVSREKKESFPLTVTSAQKNPTAFYLCASSPGHFSNQPQHFGDGTRLSIL.

The V gene is TRBV4-1, the J gene TRBJ1-2, with a possible D match to TRBD1 (6 bases). Trimming left V 2 bases short and J 8 bases short, with 12 bases between. CDR3 length: 13 amino acids. Germline CDR1 MGHRA, CDR2 YSYEKL. The CDR3 sequence is CASSQSQGWGYTF. For the CDR3, the DNA is TGCGCCAGCAGCCAATCACAGGGTTGGGGCTACACCTTC.

V is TRBV5-6 and J is TRBJ2-7; perhaps TRBD1 as D (5 bases). Per the germline V gene, CDR1 is SGHDT and CDR2 is YYEEEE. V shed 6 bases and J shed 0 bases, with 16 bases lying between them. This CDR3 is 15 amino acids long. CDR3 bases: TGTGCCAGCACCTCATGGGGCTCGAGCTCCTACGAGCAGTACTTC. Its protein product is CASTSWGSSSYEQYF.

This chain links TRBV9 with TRBJ2-7, with 7 bases aligning to TRBD2. Germline-derived CDR1 and CDR2 are SGDLS and YYNGEE. This CDR3 is built from 14 residues. J was trimmed by 2 bases and V by 4 bases; bases with no gene match: 6. The CDR3 DNA reads as TGTGCCAGCAGCCGGGGCCGGGAGGCCTACGAGCAGTACTTC. Amino acids: CASSRGREAYEQYF. The full variable domain, with the rest looked up from reference TRBV9 and TRBJ2-7, is DSGVTQTPKHLITATGQRVTLRCSPRSGDLSVYWYQQSLDQGLQFLIQYYNGEERAKGNILERFSAQQFPDLHSELNLSSLELGDSALYFCASSRGREAYEQYFGPGTRLTVT.

The chain links TRBV7-2 to TRBJ1-6; possible D gene TRBD1, 5 bases. The CDR3 totals 18 residues. Germline-derived CDR1 and CDR2 are SGHTA and FQGNSA. Deletions cut 5 bases from V and 9 bases from J, with 26 bases between. As DNA, the CDR3 is TGTGCCAGCAGCCTAGTCTTGCAGGGTAGCTTCGGCGGTTCACCCCTCCACTTT. It codes for CASSLVLQGSFGGSPLHF.

The V call is TRBV5-1, the J call TRBJ2-3; D unclear. The germline V gene has CDR1 SGHRS and CDR2 YFSETQ. Deletions cut 0 bases from V and 5 bases from J, with 7 bases between. The CDR3 sequence is 13 residues long. As DNA, the CDR3 is TGCGCCAGCAGCTTGGCCGACAAAGATACGCAGTATTTT. It encodes CASSLADKDTQYF.

This chain links TRBV18 with TRBJ1-1; D is unresolved. Germline CDR1 is KGHSH and CDR2 is LQKENI. The CDR3 runs 16 residues. V lost 6 bases, J lost 0 bases, and 17 bases lay in between. This CDR3 is CASSDGVIPMNTEAFF. The DNA for the CDR3 is TGTGCCAGCTCCGACGGGGTCATCCCAATGAACACTGAAGCTTTCTTT.

The chain is built from TRBV7-2 and TRBJ2-3, with D perhaps TRBD1 (6 bases). The germline V and J ends were trimmed by 5 bases and 3 bases, with 15 bases remaining between them. This CDR3 spans 15 amino acids. CDR1 is SGHTA, CDR2 FQGNSA, per germline. CDR3 DNA: TGTGCCAGCAGCCAACTGACAGGTCTGACAGATACGCAGTATTTT. This encodes CASSQLTGLTDTQYF.

The V and J genes are TRBV7-3 and TRBJ1-5, with D tentatively TRBD1 (6 bases). The V end lost 5 bases, the J end lost 2 bases, and 13 bases lay between the germline ends. This CDR3 spans 15 amino acids. Germline loops: CDR1 SGHTA, CDR2 FQGTGA. In DNA, the CDR3 is TGTGCCAGCAGCGCTACAGGGACCGGCAATCAGCCCCAGCATTTT. Protein: CASSATGTGNQPQHF.

V is TRBV7-2 and J is TRBJ2-1; 14 bases are shared with TRBD2. The CDR3 sequence is 16 residues long. Trimming took 6 bases from V and 9 from J; bases not matched to a gene: 10. In germline, CDR1 is SGHTA, CDR2 FQGNSA. For the CDR3, the DNA is TGTGCCAGCAGGGGAACTGGGACTAGCGGGAGTGGTGAGCAGTTCTTC. Amino acid sequence: CASRGTGTSGSGEQFF.

This clone was detected ten times or more. This rearrangement joins TRBV29-1 to TRBJ2-3, with D uncertain. Looked up from germline, CDR1 is SQVTM and CDR2 is ANQGSEA. The CDR3 is made up of 13 amino acids. Trimming took off 3 bases at V and 0 bases at J, with 7 bases between the two ends. CDR3 in amino acids: CSVDYSSTDTQYF. In nucleotides, the CDR3 is TGCAGCGTTGACTACTCTAGCACAGATACGCAGTATTTT.

This chain links TRBV28 with TRBJ2-5, with unresolved D. The J call may be incorrect, as the DNA end agrees better with TRBJ2-7. Germline V gene data show CDR1 as MDHEN and CDR2 as SYDVKM. The CDR3 is made up of 14 amino acids. DNA for the CDR3: TGTGCCAGCAGTTTATCCGCTTCGGCCTACGAGCAGTACTTC. This translates into CASSLSASAYEQYF.

This chain connects TRBV7-8 to TRBJ1-2, with D perhaps matching TRBD1 (5 bases). The germline V and J ends were trimmed by 3 bases and 4 bases, with 15 bases remaining between them. This CDR3 is 15 amino acids long. Looked up from germline, CDR1 is SGHVS and CDR2 is FQNEAQ. The CDR3 DNA sequence: TGTGCCAGCAGCTTGGACACGATTCAGGGCTATGGCTACACCTTC. Translating gives CASSLDTIQGYGYTF.

A word on this clone: Other DNA sequences within the sample encode an identical CDR3. The chain carries TRBV19 and TRBJ2-3; D is possibly TRBD2 (5 bases). V gave up 3 bases and J gave up 3 bases, with 7 bases separating them. CDR1 LNHDA and CDR2 SQIVND come from the germline V gene (reference sequence). This CDR3 has 13 residues. The CDR3 DNA sequence: TGTGCCAGTAGTATTCCGGGGACAGATACGCAGTATTTT. It encodes CASSIPGTDTQYF. The entire variable domain, with the rest obtained from reference TRBV19 and TRBJ2-3, is as follows: DGGITQSPKYLFRKEGQNVTLSCEQNLNHDAMYWYRQDPGQGLRLIYYSQIVNDFQKGDIAEGYSVSREKKESFPLTVTSAQKNPTAFYLCASSIPGTDTQYFGPGTRLTVL.

CDR3 bases: TGTGCCAGCAGACGGAGTCAGAGGAACACTGAAGCTTTCTTT. Translating gives CASRRSQRNTEAFF. This chain joins TRBV6-5 and TRBJ1-1; D gene unclear. This CDR3 has 14 residues. Trimming shortened V by 6 bases and J by 1 base, and 12 bases separated the two germline ends. Germline CDR1 is MNHEY and CDR2 is SVGAGI.